Below are 9 T cell receptor beta chains sequenced from a single sample in a study of blood T cell repertoires in COVID-19. Clones were read by immunoSEQ multiplex PCR, and TCRdb kept only the in-frame ones, dropping some. The data contain over 75,000 clones, 80% of them singletons. The sequencing input was peripheral blood. These receptors all come from a woman in her seventies with acute or convalescent COVID-19.

J is TRBJ1-2 and V is TRBV30, with D possibly TRBD1 on 6 matching bases. The CDR3 has 12 residues. The V end was cut by 5 bases, the J end by 8 bases, with 15 bases between. CDR1 and CDR2 from the germline V gene are GTSNPN and SVGIG (reference sequence). CDR3 in amino acids: CAWEFGGGGYTF. CDR3 DNA: TGTGCCTGGGAGTTTGGGGGGGGCGGCTACACCTTC.

V gene TRBV7-2 combines with J gene TRBJ2-2; possibly TRBD2 for D (5 bases). This CDR3 has 15 residues. The V gene's germline CDR1 is SGHTA and CDR2 FQGNSA. V lost 2 bases, J lost 4 bases, and 11 bases lay in between. CDR3 nucleotide sequence: TGTGCCAGCAGCTTACGGCTAGCAGTCACCGGGGAGCTGTTTTTT. It codes for CASSLRLAVTGELFF.

The V and J genes are TRBV7-6 and TRBJ2-5; D remains unclear. Germline values: CDR1 SGHVS, CDR2 FNYEAQ. With 3 bases removed from V and 3 bases from J, the gap between germline ends came to 8 bases. The CDR3 is made up of 13 amino acids. The CDR3 DNA sequence: TGTGCCAGCAGCTTTCCCAGCGAAGAGACCCAGTACTTC. Translating gives CASSFPSEETQYF.

Only a few counts were recorded for this clone. V gene TRBV4-3 combines with J gene TRBJ2-7; 11 bases are shared with TRBD1. The CDR3 covers 15 residues. V lost 1 base, J lost 4 bases, and 3 bases stayed unmatched. Germline loops: CDR1 LGHNA, CDR2 YSLEER. This CDR3 reads CASSQGTGGVYEQYF. For the CDR3, the DNA is TGCGCCAGCAGCCAAGGGACAGGGGGCGTGTACGAGCAGTACTTC.

V gene TRBV4-1 combines with J gene TRBJ1-1, with D tentatively TRBD1 (5 bases). Trimming took 0 bases from V and 4 from J, leaving 12 bases between them. Per the germline V gene, CDR1 is MGHRA and CDR2 is YSYEKL. The CDR3 has 15 amino acids. The CDR3 nucleotides read TGCGCCAGCAGCCAAGACGTAGACAGAGGCACTGAAGCTTTCTTT. Its translation: CASSQDVDRGTEAFF.

This clone was seen many times. V usage is TRBV18 and J usage is TRBJ1-2, with 7 bases that match TRBD1. CDR1 and CDR2 (germline): KGHSH, LQKENI. The ends lost 4 bases at V and 8 bases at J; junction bases unmatched: 7. This CDR3 region has 13 residues. The CDR3 protein is CASSLQGRGGYTF. The CDR3 bases are TGTGCCAGCTCACTACAGGGGCGCGGGGGCTACACCTTC.

V and J are TRBV19 and TRBJ2-5; 9 positions agree with TRBD1. The CDR3 is made up of 15 amino acids. In germline, CDR1 is LNHDA, CDR2 SQIVND (reference sequence). Trimming at V came to 5 bases and at J to 0 bases, leaving 4 bases not matched to a gene. Here the CDR3 reads CASSDRGSHQETQYF. DNA for the CDR3: TGTGCCAGTAGTGACAGGGGGTCCCACCAAGAGACCCAGTACTTC.

The chain uses TRBV5-4 and TRBJ2-2; D might be TRBD2 (7 bases). Germline assignment: CDR1 SGHNT and CDR2 YYREEE (reference sequence). V lost 1 base, J lost 3 bases, and 16 bases lay in between. The CDR3 runs 17 residues. CDR3 residues: CASSLTGGRGDTGELFF. CDR3 in DNA: TGTGCCAGCAGCTTGACCGGGGGGCGCGGGGACACCGGGGAGCTGTTTTTT.

This clone was seen a few times. The chain combines TRBV12-3 or TRBV12-4 with TRBJ1-5; D ambiguous. The CDR3 sequence is 12 residues long. Trimming stripped 3 bases from V and 4 bases from J, with 4 bases between. DNA of the CDR3: TGTGCCAGCAGTTTTCGGAATCAGCCCCAGCATTTT. As protein: CASSFRNQPQHF.